This record covers a single T cell receptor (beta chain). Its antigen is currently unknown. This sample is part of a study of identical twins. Template switching (which added a universal primer site) was used, and cDNA carried unique molecular identifiers. Via MiXCR, TCRdb re-called the 5' RACE reads, giving one row per CDR3 protein. The sample has 350,000 or so distinct CDR3 sequences; roughly an eighth are singletons. Points from the study as a whole: The study reached conclusions through statistical analysis that was cross-sectional, not following the same donors.

The data were also submitted as part of a second study, on yellow fever vaccine responses in identical twins.

This clonotype was sampled from a woman between 18 and 29 years old in good health. The sequenced sample was CD8+ T cells sorted from blood.

This chain's CDR3 is CASSLVGVYEQYV. CDR3 DNA: TGTGCCAGCAGCTTAGTTGGAGTCTACGAGCAGTACGTC. This chain connects TRBV13 to TRBJ2-7, with D unresolved. Germline V gene data show CDR1 as PRHDT and CDR2 as FYEKMQ (reference sequence). The ends were cut back, 1 base at V and 3 bases at J, with 7 bases in the middle. The CDR3 runs 13 residues.